These 22 T cell receptor beta chains were sequenced from one sample in a study of control samples from healthy donors and cancer patients. Using immunoSEQ multiplex PCR, the repertoire was profiled, and TCRdb retains in-frame clones only, with some absent. The sample includes nearly 200,000 clones, about 89% seen only once; the top ten take approximately 1.8%. The specimen sequenced was blood. These receptors were obtained from a man aged 25-40 years in good health.

The chain carries TRBV6-6 and TRBJ1-4; D uncertain. Germline loops: CDR1 MNHNY, CDR2 SVGAGI (reference sequence). This CDR3 contains 15 residues. Trimming removed 6 bases at V and 0 bases at J, with 11 bases between. This chain's CDR3 is CASSQPTTTNEKLFF. CDR3 coding DNA: TGTGCCAGCAGCCAACCGACAACAACTAATGAAAAACTGTTTTTT.

The V call is TRBV19, the J call TRBJ1-4; D is possibly TRBD1 (5 bases). CDR1 LNHDA and CDR2 SQIVND come from the germline V gene (reference sequence). The V and J ends lost 3 bases and 3 bases respectively, with 11 bases between them. The CDR3 is 15 amino acids. CDR3 protein: CASSMGRRANEKLFF. In DNA, the CDR3 is TGTGCCAGTAGTATGGGACGCAGGGCTAATGAAAAACTGTTTTTT.

V usage is TRBV14 and J usage is TRBJ2-7; D not certain. Trimming removed 1 base from V and 6 bases from J, with 19 bases in between. CDR3 length: 16 amino acids. CDR1 is SGHDN and CDR2 is FVKESK in the germline V gene. The CDR3 bases are TGTGCCAGCAGCCAAGGAATATCTAGTTCCGTGGCCGAGCAGTACTTC. Encoded protein: CASSQGISSSVAEQYF.

This chain connects TRBV7-9 to TRBJ2-1; perhaps TRBD1 as D (6 bases). The CDR3 spans 13 residues. Germline V CDR1 and CDR2: SEHNR, FQNEAQ (reference sequence). V was shortened by 5 bases and J by 7 bases, with 12 bases between the two germline ends. The CDR3 nucleotides are TGTGCCAGCAGCATCGGGACATCGAATGAGCAGTTCTTC. Translating it yields CASSIGTSNEQFF.

V usage is TRBV18 and J usage is TRBJ1-1, with D possibly matching TRBD1 (6 bases). V lost 1 base, J lost 1 base, and 10 bases lay in between. Germline CDR1 is KGHSH and CDR2 is LQKENI. This CDR3 comprises 15 residues. CDR3 DNA: TGTGCCAGCTCACCACGTCAAGGGGGGAACACTGAAGCTTTCTTT. Its protein is CASSPRQGGNTEAFF.

The chain uses TRBV19 and TRBJ2-7, with a weak D call TRBD2 (6 bases). The V end lost 3 bases, the J end lost 1 base, and 13 bases lay between the germline ends. Per the germline V gene, CDR1 is LNHDA and CDR2 is SQIVND (reference sequence). The CDR3 runs 15 residues. The CDR3 DNA reads as TGTGCCAGTAGTATTGCGGGGAAGGGGTCCTACGAGCAGTACTTC. This translates into CASSIAGKGSYEQYF.

V usage is TRBV10-3 and J usage is TRBJ2-7; 8 bases match TRBD2. Losses at the gene ends were 4 bases for V and 5 bases for J; bases not matched to a gene: 16. This CDR3 region has 17 residues. Germline CDR1 ENHRY, CDR2 SYGVKD. CDR3 in amino acids: CAISGPGGGRLGNEQYF. The CDR3 DNA sequence: TGTGCCATCAGTGGCCCCGGCGGGGGGCGTCTTGGGAACGAGCAGTACTTC.

This chain connects TRBV11-2 to TRBJ2-5; TRBD2 matches 10 bases. Germline-derived CDR1 and CDR2 are SGHAT and FQNNGV. J was trimmed by 5 bases and V by 4 bases; bases with no gene match: 4. The CDR3 sequence is 14 residues long. CDR3 loop: CASSSSGGAETQYF. The CDR3 nucleotides read TGTGCCAGCAGCTCAAGCGGGGGGGCGGAGACCCAGTACTTC. Based on the CDR3 plus reference TRBV11-2 and TRBJ2-5, the full variable domain is EAGVAQSPRYKIIEKRQSVAFWCNPISGHATLYWYQQILGQGPKLLIQFQNNGVVDDSQLPKDRFSAERLKGVDSTLKIQPAKLEDSAVYLCASSSSGGAETQYFGPGTRLLVL.

Comments on this clone: This same CDR3 is encoded by further DNA sequences in the sample. The V and J genes are TRBV7-9 and TRBJ1-5; D ambiguous. The CDR3 contains 12 residues. Trimming cost V 5 bases and J 1 base, with 3 bases left between them. Germline CDR1 is SEHNR and CDR2 is FQNEAQ (reference sequence). The CDR3 nucleotides read TGTGCCAGCAGCCTGAGCAATCAGCCCCAGCATTTT. Its protein is CASSLSNQPQHF.

The chain employs TRBV7-8 and TRBJ1-1, with 7 bases matching TRBD1. Trimming at V came to 0 bases and at J to 11 bases, leaving 6 bases not matched to a gene. The germline gives CDR1 SGHVS, CDR2 FQNEAQ. The CDR3 sequence is 13 residues long. The CDR3 coding sequence is TGTGCCAGCAGCTTAGCCGGACAGGTTTGGGCTTTCTTT. Encoded protein: CASSLAGQVWAFF.

V is TRBV12-3 or TRBV12-4 and J is TRBJ1-2; TRBD1 might be the D (6 bases). Trimming left V 5 bases short and J 8 bases short, with 15 bases between. There are 13 residues in the CDR3. The CDR3 loop is CASSPHGTSGYTF. CDR3 coding DNA: TGTGCCAGCAGTCCCCACGGGACAAGCGGCTACACCTTC.

The rearrangement uses TRBV14 and TRBJ1-6; D uncertain. The germline V gene encodes CDR1 SGHDN and CDR2 FVKESK. This CDR3 has 15 amino acids. Trimming removed 0 bases from V and 9 bases from J, with 12 bases in between. The CDR3 region is CASSQDLGIGSPLHF. The CDR3 coding sequence is TGTGCCAGCAGCCAAGATTTAGGGATCGGTTCACCCCTCCACTTT. Full variable domain (outside the CDR3, taken from reference TRBV14 and TRBJ1-6): EAGVTQFPSHSVIEKGQTVTLRCDPISGHDNLYWYRRVMGKEIKFLLHFVKESKQDESGMPNNRFLAERTGGTYSTLKVQPAELEDSGVYFCASSQDLGIGSPLHFGNGTRLTVT.

V and J are TRBV30 and TRBJ1-2; D gene ambiguous. Trimming took off 1 base at V and 7 bases at J, with 13 bases between the two ends. Germline V gives CDR1 GTSNPN, CDR2 SVGIG (reference sequence). The CDR3 extends over 13 amino acids. The DNA of the CDR3 is TGTGCCTGGAGTGGGCTTAGACATCCTGGCTACACCTTC. Translated: CAWSGLRHPGYTF. Based on the CDR3 plus reference TRBV30 and TRBJ1-2, the full variable domain is SQTIHQWPATLVQPVGSPLSLECTVEGTSNPNLYWYRQAAGRGLQLLFYSVGIGQISSEVPQNLSASRPQDRQFILSSKKLLLSDSGFYLCAWSGLRHPGYTFGSGTRLTVV.

CDR3 amino acids: CASSSALGGDSEQFF. CDR3 DNA sequence: TGTGCCAGCAGCTCCGCTCTGGGGGGGGATAGTGAGCAGTTCTTC. The rearrangement links TRBV5-5 to TRBJ2-1; TRBD2 matches 7 bases. V trimming: 3 bases; J trimming: 9 bases; junction bases outside the gene matches: 12. Germline V gives CDR1 SGHKS, CDR2 YYEKEE (reference sequence). This CDR3 is 15 amino acids long.

This chain joins TRBV2 and TRBJ1-6; 9 nucleotides line up with TRBD1. The length of the CDR3 is 13 residues. Germline V CDR1 and CDR2: SNHLY, FYNNEI. V lost 6 bases to trimming and J lost 10 bases; unmatched junction nucleotides: 4. The CDR3 spells CASRQGAGSPLHF. In nucleotides, the CDR3 is TGTGCCAGCAGACAGGGGGCAGGGTCACCCCTCCACTTT.

The V and J genes are TRBV5-1 and TRBJ2-3; 12 nucleotides line up with TRBD2. The trim removed 3 bases at V and 5 bases at J, leaving 10 bases unmatched. The germline V gene encodes CDR1 SGHRS and CDR2 YFSETQ. The CDR3 has 17 amino acids. CDR3 loop: CASSSSSGGAVGDTQYF. The DNA of the CDR3 is TGCGCCAGCAGCTCATCTAGCGGGGGGGCCGTCGGAGATACGCAGTATTTT.

The chain recombines TRBV29-1 with TRBJ2-2, with 8 bases aligning to TRBD1. CDR3 size: 13 residues. The V gene end was trimmed by 3 bases and the J gene end by 6 bases; junction bases not matched to a gene: 3. Germline CDR1 is SQVTM and CDR2 is ANQGSEA. The CDR3, as DNA: TGCAGCGTTGAGACAGGGGAGGCCGGGGAGCTGTTTTTT. Translating gives CSVETGEAGELFF.

V usage is TRBV6-4 and J usage is TRBJ1-6; tentative D call: TRBD1 (5 bases). CDR1 and CDR2 from the germline V gene are MRHNA and SNTAGT. CDR3 length: 15 amino acids. V shed 6 bases and J shed 2 bases, with 11 bases lying between them. CDR3 DNA sequence: TGTGCCAGCAGGGACCGGGACCCCTATAATTCACCCCTCCACTTT. Translated: CASRDRDPYNSPLHF.

This clone has a handful of counts. The chain combines TRBV9 with TRBJ1-3; 7 bases agree with TRBD1. The length of the CDR3 is 15 residues. V shed 3 bases, J shed 7 bases, and the junction held 10 bases outside the gene matches. Germline V lookup: CDR1 SGDLS, CDR2 YYNGEE. CDR3 nucleotides: TGTGCCAGCAGCGCCCGGACAGGCTATGGGAACACCATATATTTT. Its protein is CASSARTGYGNTIYF.

The DNA for the CDR3 is TGTGCCAGCAGCTTAGTTACAGGCAGAATCACAGATACGCAGTATTTT. Protein product: CASSLVTGRITDTQYF. The chain combines TRBV7-8 with TRBJ2-3; a possible D gene is TRBD1 (5 bases). The CDR3 has 16 residues. V was trimmed by 1 base and J by 2 bases, leaving 13 bases between them. CDR1 is SGHVS and CDR2 is FQNEAQ in the germline V gene.

The chain has TRBV11-2 and TRBJ1-4, with 8 bases fitting TRBD1. This CDR3 is built from 15 residues. V shed 1 base, J shed 8 bases, and the junction held 6 bases outside the gene matches. CDR1 is SGHAT and CDR2 is FQNNGV in the germline V gene. The CDR3 nucleotides read TGTGCCAGCAGCTTAGTGGACAGGGTAGGGGAAAAACTGTTTTTT. Protein sequence: CASSLVDRVGEKLFF.

The rearrangement links TRBV27 to TRBJ1-6; perhaps TRBD1 as D (6 bases). Trimming pared 7 bases from V and 10 bases from J, leaving 20 bases between. The CDR3 has 15 amino acids. Germline loops: CDR1 MNHEY, CDR2 SMNVEV (reference sequence). The CDR3 is CASTSLTGNRSPLHF. In DNA, the CDR3 is TGTGCCAGCACCTCTCTCACAGGGAATAGGTCACCCCTCCACTTT.